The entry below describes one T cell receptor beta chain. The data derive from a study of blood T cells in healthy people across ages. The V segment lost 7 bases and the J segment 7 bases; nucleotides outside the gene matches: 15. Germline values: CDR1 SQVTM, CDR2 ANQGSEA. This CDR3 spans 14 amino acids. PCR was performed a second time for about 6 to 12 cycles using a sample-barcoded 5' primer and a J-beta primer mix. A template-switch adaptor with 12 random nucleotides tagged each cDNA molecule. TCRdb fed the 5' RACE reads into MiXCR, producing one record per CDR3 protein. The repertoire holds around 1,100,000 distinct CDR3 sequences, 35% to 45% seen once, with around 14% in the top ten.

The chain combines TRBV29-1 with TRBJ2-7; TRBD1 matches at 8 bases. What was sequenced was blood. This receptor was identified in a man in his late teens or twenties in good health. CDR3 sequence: CSAELRGRVDEQYF. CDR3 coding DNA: TGCAGCGCCGAACTCAGGGGGCGCGTCGATGAGCAGTACTTC.